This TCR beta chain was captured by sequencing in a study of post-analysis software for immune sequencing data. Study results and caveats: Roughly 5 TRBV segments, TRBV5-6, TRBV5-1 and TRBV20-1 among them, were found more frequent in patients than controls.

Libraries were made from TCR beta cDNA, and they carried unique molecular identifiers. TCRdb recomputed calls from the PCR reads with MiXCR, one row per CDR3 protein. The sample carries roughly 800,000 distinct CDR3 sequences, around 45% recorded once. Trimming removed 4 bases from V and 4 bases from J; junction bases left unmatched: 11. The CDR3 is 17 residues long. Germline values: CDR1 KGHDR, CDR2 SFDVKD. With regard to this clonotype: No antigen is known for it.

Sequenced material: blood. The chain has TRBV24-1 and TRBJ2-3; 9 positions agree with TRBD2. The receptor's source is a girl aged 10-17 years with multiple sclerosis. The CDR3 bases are TGTGCCACCAGTGACCCTCGTGGCGGGAGGGGTCCAGATACGCAGTATTTT. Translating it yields CATSDPRGGRGPDTQYF.